This T cell receptor beta chain is from a study of human T cells and chemical hapten exposure. Study outcomes and limitations: No change in TCRs above 1 in 1000 frequency was produced by DPC sensitization.

This clonotype was observed many times. What it recognizes is unknown. As to time point: pre-sensitization, week 0. Treatment noted: therapeutic diphenylcyclopropenone sensitization with weekly scalp DPC. Via MiXCR, TCRdb re-called the RACE reads, giving one row per CDR3 protein. The profile covers more than 80,000 distinct CDR3 sequences, with about a tenth appearing a single time and approximately 3.1% taken by the ten largest. Source: whole blood, taken in connection with sensitization to the hapten diphenylcyclopropenone (DPC). This receptor was taken from an older woman with alopecia areata. Some clones in this sample may be carry-over from other donors' samples.

CDR3 coding DNA: TGCAGTGCTAGAGTTGGGGGGAGCCCCAGCACAGATACGCAGTATTTT. Translating gives CSARVGGSPSTDTQYF. The V and J genes are TRBV20-1 and TRBJ2-3; weak D call: TRBD2 (6 bases). The CDR3 loop spans 16 amino acids. The ends were cut back, 1 base at V and 0 bases at J, with 14 bases in the middle. Germline V lookup: CDR1 DFQATT, CDR2 SNEGSKA (reference sequence).